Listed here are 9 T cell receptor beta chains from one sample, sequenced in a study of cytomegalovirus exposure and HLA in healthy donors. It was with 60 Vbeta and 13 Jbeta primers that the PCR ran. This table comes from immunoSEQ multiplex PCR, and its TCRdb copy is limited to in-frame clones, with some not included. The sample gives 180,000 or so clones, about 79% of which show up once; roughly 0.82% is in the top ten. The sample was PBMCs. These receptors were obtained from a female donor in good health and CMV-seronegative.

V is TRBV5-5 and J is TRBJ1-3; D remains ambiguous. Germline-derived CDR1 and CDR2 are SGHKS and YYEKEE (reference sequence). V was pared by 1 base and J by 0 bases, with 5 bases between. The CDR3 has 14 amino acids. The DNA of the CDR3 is TGTGCCAGCAGCTTGCCCAACTCTGGAAACACCATATATTTT. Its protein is CASSLPNSGNTIYF. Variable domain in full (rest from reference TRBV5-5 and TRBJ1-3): DAGVTQSPTHLIKTRGQQVTLRCSPISGHKSVSWYQQVLGQGPQFIFQYYEKEERGRGNFPDRFSARQFPNYSSELNVNALLLGDSALYLCASSLPNSGNTIYFGEGSWLTVV.

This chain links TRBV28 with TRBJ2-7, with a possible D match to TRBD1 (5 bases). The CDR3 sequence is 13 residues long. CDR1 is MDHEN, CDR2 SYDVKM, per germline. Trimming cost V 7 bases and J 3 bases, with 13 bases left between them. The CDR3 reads CASKVGPLYEQYF. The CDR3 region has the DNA TGTGCCAGCAAGGTGGGGCCTCTCTACGAGCAGTACTTC.

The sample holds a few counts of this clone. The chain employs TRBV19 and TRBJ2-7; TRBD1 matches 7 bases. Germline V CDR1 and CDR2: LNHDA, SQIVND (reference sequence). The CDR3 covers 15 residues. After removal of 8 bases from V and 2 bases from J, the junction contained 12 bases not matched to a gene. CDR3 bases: TGTGCCAGTCGGGACAGTCAACTTTTCACCTACGAGCAGTACTTC. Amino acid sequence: CASRDSQLFTYEQYF.

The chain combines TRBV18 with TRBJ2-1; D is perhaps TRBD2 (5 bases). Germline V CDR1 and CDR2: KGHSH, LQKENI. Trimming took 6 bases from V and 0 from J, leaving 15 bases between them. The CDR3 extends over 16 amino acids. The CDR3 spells CASSLSAVNSYNEQFF. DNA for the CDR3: TGTGCCAGCTCTCTTTCAGCGGTGAACTCCTACAATGAGCAGTTCTTC.

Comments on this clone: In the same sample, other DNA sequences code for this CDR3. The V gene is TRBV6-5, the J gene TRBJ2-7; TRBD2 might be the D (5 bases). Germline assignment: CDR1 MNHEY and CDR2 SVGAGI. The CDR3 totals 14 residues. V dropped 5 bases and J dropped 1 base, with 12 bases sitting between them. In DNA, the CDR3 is TGTGCCAGCAGTCGTACCGGAGGATCCTACGAGCAGTACTTC. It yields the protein CASSRTGGSYEQYF.

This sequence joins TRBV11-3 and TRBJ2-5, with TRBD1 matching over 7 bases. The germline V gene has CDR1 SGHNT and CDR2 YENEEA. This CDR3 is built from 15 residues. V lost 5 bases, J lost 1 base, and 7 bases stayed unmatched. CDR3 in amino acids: CASSPGTVLQETQYF. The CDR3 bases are TGTGCCAGCAGCCCAGGGACAGTCCTCCAAGAGACCCAGTACTTC.

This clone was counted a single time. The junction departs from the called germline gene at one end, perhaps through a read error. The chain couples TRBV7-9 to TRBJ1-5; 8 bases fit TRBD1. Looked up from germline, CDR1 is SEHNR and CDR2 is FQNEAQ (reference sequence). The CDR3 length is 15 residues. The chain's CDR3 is CSSSFGTGLNQPQHF. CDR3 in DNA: TGTTCCAGCAGCTTCGGGACAGGCCTCAATCAGCCCCAGCATTTT.

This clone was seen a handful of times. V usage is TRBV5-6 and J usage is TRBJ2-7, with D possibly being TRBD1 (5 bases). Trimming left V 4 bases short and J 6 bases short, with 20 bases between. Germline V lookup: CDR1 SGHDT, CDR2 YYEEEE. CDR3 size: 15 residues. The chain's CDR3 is CASSQAGRADGEQYF. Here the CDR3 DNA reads TGTGCCAGCAGCCAAGCAGGCAGGGCGGACGGCGAGCAGTACTTC.

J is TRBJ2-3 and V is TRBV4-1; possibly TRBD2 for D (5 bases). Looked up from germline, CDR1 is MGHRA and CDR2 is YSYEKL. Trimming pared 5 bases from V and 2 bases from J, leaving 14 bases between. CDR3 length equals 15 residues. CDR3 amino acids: CASSKRQAVTDTQYF. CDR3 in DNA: TGCGCCAGCAGCAAGAGACAAGCGGTCACAGATACGCAGTATTTT.